The present entry profiles one TCR beta chain with its context. This specimen belongs to a study of T cells after yellow fever vaccination. TCRdb reprocessed the 5' RACE reads with MiXCR, giving one entry per CDR3 protein. The repertoire holds about 320,000 distinct CDR3 sequences, with about 11% as singletons. The V segment lost 6 bases and the J segment 2 bases; nucleotides outside the gene matches: 3. Germline V lookup: CDR1 SGHNT, CDR2 YYREEE (reference sequence). The CDR3 runs 13 residues. The gene calls are TRBV5-4 and TRBJ2-5; 8 positions agree with TRBD1. The receptor was derived from a young man who received the YFV17D yellow fever vaccine. This material consisted of CD4+ T cells sorted from PBMCs, taken 45 days after the yellow fever booster vaccination. CDR3 nucleotides: TGTGCCAGCAATAGACAGGGGCAAGAGACCCAGTACTTC. Protein: CASNRQGQETQYF.